Each of the 29 T cell receptor beta chains below was sequenced from the same sample in a study of T cells in women clearing cervical HPV infection. Sequencing was performed with immunoSEQ multiplex PCR; in TCRdb, only in-frame clones are kept and a portion is missing. The sample table sets out tens of thousands of clones. The sample comprised blood buffy coat. The receptor set was obtained from a woman aged 18 to 75 with a cervical HPV16 infection that either progressed to CIN3+ or cleared (not recorded which).

A remark on this clone: Sequencing ends 3 residues short of the CDR3 end; the germline J gene provides the rest. The chain joins TRBV5-1 to TRBJ1-2, with TRBD1 matching over 7 bases. This CDR3 has 15 residues. The germline V gene has CDR1 SGHRS and CDR2 YFSETQ. V trimming: 0 bases; J trimming: 4 bases; junction bases outside the gene matches: 6. The CDR3: CASSLEGGGGYGYTF. The sequenced CDR3 bases are TGCGCCAGCAGCTTGGAAGGGGGCGGAGGCTATGGC.

A note on this clone: The DNA ends 3 residues before the CDR3 does, and the rest of the CDR3 is filled in from the germline J gene. The V and J genes are TRBV20-1 and TRBJ1-1; no clear D gene. Per germline, CDR1 DFQATT and CDR2 SNEGSKA (reference sequence). The CDR3 runs 15 residues. Trimming stripped 0 bases from V and 3 bases from J, with 14 bases between. CDR3 sequence: CSARETTGWDTEAFF. The sequenced CDR3 bases are TGCAGTGCTAGAGAGACGACTGGGTGGGACACTGAA.

Comment on this clone: The read falls 3 residues short of the CDR3 end, and the missing part is taken from the germline J gene. V usage is TRBV20-1 and J usage is TRBJ1-6; D unclear. The germline V gene has CDR1 DFQATT and CDR2 SNEGSKA (reference sequence). V was clipped by 3 bases and J by 8 bases, with 14 bases between them. The CDR3 has 14 residues. The part of the CDR3 DNA that was read is TGCAGTGCTAGCCCAGCGTCTTCTTATTCACCC. Amino acid sequence: CSASPASSYSP. The full-length CDR3 reads as CSASPASSYSPLHF.

This clone is classed as medium-sized by frequency. The CDR3 goes on 3 residues after the read ends, and that part is filled in from the germline J gene. The rearrangement links TRBV2 to TRBJ1-2; D not certain. Germline lookup yields CDR1 SNHLY and CDR2 FYNNEI. Trimming took 3 bases from V and 5 from J, leaving 13 bases between them. The length of the CDR3 is 14 residues. CDR3 sequence: CASSETKSLYGYTF. CDR3 DNA, as far as it was read: TGTGCCAGCAGTGAGACAAAATCGTTATATGGC.

A note on this clone: Read sequence stops 3 residues before the CDR3 end, and the germline J gene provides the missing end. The chain is built from TRBV4-1 and TRBJ1-1, with no clear D. Between the trimmed V and J ends, which lost 4 bases and 0 bases, there was a span of 6 bases. The CDR3 is 13 residues long. Germline CDR1 and CDR2: MGHRA and YSYEKL. This chain's CDR3 is CASSRTVNTEAFF. CDR3 DNA, as far as it was read: TGCGCCAGCAGCCGCACAGTGAACACTGAA.

A word on this clone: The read falls 3 residues short of the CDR3 end, and the missing part is taken from the germline J gene. This sequence joins TRBV27 and TRBJ1-2; D might be TRBD1 (5 bases). V lost 2 bases and J 2 bases, leaving 9 bases between the germline ends. The V gene's germline CDR1 is MNHEY and CDR2 SMNVEV (reference sequence). The CDR3 has 14 amino acids. The part of the CDR3 DNA that was read is TGTGCCAGCAGTTTACAGGGAGGGAACTATGGC. Translated, it gives CASSLQGGNYG. The CDR3 reads in full as CASSLQGGNYGYTF.

Remarks on this clone: The read comes to an end 3 residues before the CDR3 does, leaving the germline J gene to fill in the end. The chain links TRBV2 to TRBJ1-2; perhaps TRBD1 as D (5 bases). Per the germline V gene, CDR1 is SNHLY and CDR2 is FYNNEI. CDR3 length: 14 residues. CDR3 region: CASGTGEAKNIYTF. The covered CDR3 bases are TGTGCCAGCGGGACGGGGGAAGCCAAAAACATC.

About this clone: The read stops 3 residues short of the end of the CDR3; the missing end is completed from the germline J gene. The chain carries TRBV5-1 and TRBJ1-1; D gene uncertain. Trimming shortened V by 4 bases and J by 1 base, and 8 bases separated the two germline ends. Germline V gene sequence: CDR1 SGHRS, CDR2 YFSETQ. This CDR3 is built from 13 residues. CDR3 DNA, as far as it was read: TGCGCCAGCAGCGCAACAGCGAACACTGAA. Translation gives CASSATANTE. The whole CDR3 region reads CASSATANTEAFF.

Turning to this clone: The read halts 3 residues ahead of the CDR3 end, with the missing end drawn from the germline J gene. The gene calls are TRBV6-1 and TRBJ2-1; the match to TRBD2 covers 8 bases. The CDR3 is 15 amino acids. CDR1 is MNHNS, CDR2 SASEGT, per germline. V shed 2 bases and J 6 bases; nucleotides not matched to a gene: 6. The CDR3 bases that were read are TGTGCCAGCAGTGAACTAGCGGGTGGACGCAATGAG. This sequence encodes CASSELAGGRNE. In full, the CDR3 reads CASSELAGGRNEQFF.

On this clone itself: The read is 3 residues too short to cover the CDR3 end, so that end is filled in from the germline J gene. The V gene is TRBV20-1, the J gene TRBJ2-7; D is perhaps TRBD1 (7 bases). The CDR3 loop spans 15 amino acids. Trimming took 3 bases from V and 1 from J, leaving 16 bases between them. The germline CDR1 and CDR2 sequences are DFQATT and SNEGSKA (reference sequence). CDR3 DNA, as far as it was read: TGCAGTGCTAGGTCGCCCAGGGGGGCATCCTACGAG. This encodes CSARSPRGASYE. The full CDR3 protein reads CSARSPRGASYEQYF.

As concerns this clone: The read finishes 3 residues shy of the CDR3 end, and the germline J gene is used to complete it. The chain recombines TRBV2 with TRBJ1-2; tentatively, D is TRBD1 (6 bases). The CDR3 has 14 residues. Looked up from germline, CDR1 is SNHLY and CDR2 is FYNNEI. Incomplete CDR3 DNA: TGTGCCAGCAGTTATACTACAGGGAATTACGAC. Its translation is CASSYTTGNYD. The complete CDR3 sequence is CASSYTTGNYDYTF.

CDR3 in amino acids: CASSPLGGGDTQYF. The CDR3 bases that were read are TGTGCCAGCAGCCCCTTGGGCGGGGGAGATACG. The chain combines TRBV5-5 with TRBJ2-3; 7 bases are a match to TRBD2. The CDR3 goes on 3 residues after the read ends, and that part is filled in from the germline J gene. In germline, CDR1 is SGHKS, CDR2 YYEKEE (reference sequence). CDR3 length: 14 amino acids. Losses at the gene ends were 4 bases for V and 5 bases for J; bases not matched to a gene: 7.

As regards this clone: The read comes to an end 3 residues before the CDR3 does, leaving the germline J gene to fill in the end. V usage is TRBV27 and J usage is TRBJ2-7; 11 bases match TRBD2. Germline V CDR1 and CDR2: MNHEY, SMNVEV (reference sequence). Germline trimming cut 2 bases from V and 3 bases from J; bases unmatched to any gene: 3. This CDR3 has 15 amino acids. The CDR3 region is CASSLVLAGGYEQYF. Partial CDR3 DNA: TGTGCCAGCAGTTTAGTTCTAGCGGGAGGCTACGAG.

For this clone: The read terminates 3 residues ahead of where the CDR3 ends, so the germline J gene completes it. The rearrangement links TRBV4-1 to TRBJ2-1, with TRBD1 identical over 8 bases. The CDR3 runs to 18 residues. The germline gives CDR1 MGHRA, CDR2 YSYEKL. Trimming removed 1 base from V and 6 bases from J; junction bases left unmatched: 14. Incomplete CDR3 DNA: TGCGCCAGCAGCCAAGGGGGGCAGGGGGCGCTTCGAACCAATGAG. Its translation: CASSQGGQGALRTNE. The whole CDR3 is CASSQGGQGALRTNEQFF.

Concerning this clone: With the read ending 3 residues before the CDR3 end, the germline J gene is used to fill in that end. The chain is built from TRBV5-1 and TRBJ1-1; 10 nucleotides align to TRBD1. The CDR3 consists of 15 residues. Trimming took 4 bases from V and 0 from J; bases not matched to a gene: 3. Per germline, CDR1 SGHRS and CDR2 YFSETQ. CDR3 bases read: TGCGCCAGCAGCCCGGGGACAGGGGTGAACACTGAA. Amino acid sequence: CASSPGTGVNTE. The CDR3 reads in full as CASSPGTGVNTEAFF.

Of note for this clone: With the read ending 3 residues before the CDR3 end, the germline J gene is used to fill in that end. The rearrangement links TRBV19 to TRBJ2-1; D remains ambiguous. The CDR3 contains 13 residues. Looked up from germline, CDR1 is LNHDA and CDR2 is SQIVND (reference sequence). V was cut by 3 bases and J by 8 bases, with 11 bases left in between. CDR3 DNA (partial): TGTGCCAGTAGTATTATTGTTTTCTATGAG. Amino acids: CASSIIVFYE. The whole CDR3 is CASSIIVFYEQFF.

In the case of this clone: Sequencing ends 3 residues short of the CDR3 end; the germline J gene provides the rest. The V and J genes are TRBV5-1 and TRBJ2-2, with D perhaps TRBD1 (6 bases). Trimming shortened V by 6 bases and J by 0 bases, and 12 bases separated the two germline ends. This CDR3 has 15 amino acids. Germline V gives CDR1 SGHRS, CDR2 YFSETQ. The sequenced part of the CDR3 DNA is TGCGCCAGCACTACAGGGCGTCCGAACACCGGGGAG. It specifies CASTTGRPNTGE. The entire CDR3 is CASTTGRPNTGELFF.

Turning to this clone: The read is 3 residues too short to cover the CDR3 end, so that end is filled in from the germline J gene. The genes are TRBV11-2 and TRBJ1-4, with D possibly being TRBD1 (6 bases). Germline lookup yields CDR1 SGHAT and CDR2 FQNNGV. Trimming removed 5 bases at V and 5 bases at J, with 15 bases between. This CDR3 region has 15 residues. The CDR3 bases that were read are TGTGCCAGCAGCCCCACAAGGGGGGGGAATGAAAAA. The encoded protein is CASSPTRGGNEK. The full CDR3 protein is CASSPTRGGNEKLFF.

CDR3 bases read: TGTGCCAGCAGCTTTAGTCGTGGGCTACACGAG. This encodes CASSFSRGLHE. The full CDR3 is CASSFSRGLHEQYF. The chain links TRBV7-9 to TRBJ2-7; D is unresolved. The observed sequence ends 3 residues before the CDR3 terminus, with the missing tail filled in from the germline J gene. Trimming cost V 3 bases and J 5 bases, with 14 bases left between them. The length of the CDR3 is 14 residues. Germline V gene sequence: CDR1 SEHNR, CDR2 FQNEAQ (reference sequence).

Regarding this clone: The read ends 3 residues early relative to the CDR3; the germline J gene fills the gap. The chain recombines TRBV9 with TRBJ1-3; D might be TRBD1 (5 bases). Trimming removed 4 bases at V and 0 bases at J, with 11 bases between. Germline lookup yields CDR1 SGDLS and CDR2 YYNGEE. This CDR3 is 15 amino acids long. CDR3 amino acids: CASSSSTASGNTIYF. The CDR3 DNA, read in part, is TGTGCCAGCAGCTCATCGACAGCCTCTGGAAACACC.

As regards this clone: Sequencing ends 3 residues short of the CDR3 end; the germline J gene provides the rest. This sequence joins TRBV20-1 and TRBJ2-1, with 8 nucleotides matching TRBD2. With V trimmed by 0 bases and J by 6 bases, 7 bases remained unmatched. CDR1 and CDR2 (germline): DFQATT, SNEGSKA (reference sequence). The length of the CDR3 is 15 residues. The CDR3 DNA, read in part, is TGCAGTGCTAGAGATCAGCGGGAGATGTCCAATGAG. It encodes CSARDQREMSNE. The full CDR3 is CSARDQREMSNEQFF.

On this clone itself: The read comes to an end 3 residues before the CDR3 does, leaving the germline J gene to fill in the end. The chain links TRBV20-1 to TRBJ2-7; tentatively, D is TRBD2 (6 bases). Looked up from germline, CDR1 is DFQATT and CDR2 is SNEGSKA (reference sequence). This CDR3 region has 13 residues. V lost 5 bases to trimming and J lost 0 bases, with 11 bases between them. The CDR3 DNA, read in part, is TGCAGTGCTGGGGGACTCCTCTCCTACGAG. This sequence encodes CSAGGLLSYE. The CDR3 in full is CSAGGLLSYEQYF.

In the case of this clone: Sequencing ends 3 residues short of the CDR3 end; the germline J gene provides the rest. V is TRBV12-3 or TRBV12-4 and J is TRBJ2-1; no clear D gene. V was trimmed by 3 bases and J by 3 bases, leaving 9 bases between them. The length of the CDR3 is 14 residues. This CDR3 reads CASSFASFYNEQFF. The CDR3 bases that were read are TGTGCCAGCAGTTTCGCGAGCTTCTACAATGAG.

A note on this clone: The sequenced fragment ends 3 residues before the CDR3 boundary, so the rest is inferred from the germline J gene. The rearrangement uses TRBV5-1 and TRBJ2-5; TRBD2 matches at 9 bases. Germline CDR1 reads SGHRS; CDR2 reads YFSETQ. Losses at the gene ends were 2 bases for V and 5 bases for J; bases not matched to a gene: 10. The CDR3 totals 16 residues. The sequenced CDR3 bases are TGCGCCAGCAGCTTAAGGGGGACTAGCAATTCTGAGACC. It yields the protein CASSLRGTSNSET. The complete CDR3 sequence is CASSLRGTSNSETQYF.

The CDR3 loop reads CAWRTWNTEAFF. The sequenced part of the CDR3 DNA is TGTGCCTGGAGGACATGGAACACTGAA. The chain has TRBV30 and TRBJ1-1; D remains unclear. From the germline J gene comes the end of the CDR3, since the read stops 3 residues before it. CDR3 length: 12 residues. Trimming stripped 3 bases from V and 1 base from J, with 6 bases between. Germline CDR1 reads GTSNPN; CDR2 reads SVGIG (reference sequence).

Of note for this clone: The read ends 3 residues before the CDR3 terminus; that terminus is restored from the germline J gene. The chain carries TRBV2 and TRBJ2-7, with TRBD1 identical over 8 bases. This CDR3 has 14 amino acids. Trimming at V came to 6 bases and at J to 0 bases, leaving 4 bases not matched to a gene. The germline gives CDR1 SNHLY, CDR2 FYNNEI. The sequenced CDR3 bases are TGTGCCAGCAGGCGGGACAGGAGCTCCTACGAG. This sequence encodes CASRRDRSSYE. In full, the CDR3 is CASRRDRSSYEQYF.

Comments on this clone: One end of the junction is discordant with germline, which a read error may explain. The read ends 3 residues early relative to the CDR3; the germline J gene fills the gap. The chain carries TRBV7-7 and TRBJ2-5; tentatively, D is TRBD2 (7 bases). This CDR3 has 15 amino acids. Per the germline V gene, CDR1 is SSHAT and CDR2 is FNYEAQ (reference sequence). The CDR3 here is CASSPQAGRGETQYF. CDR3 DNA (partial): TGTGCTAGCAGCCCCCAAGCGGGGAGGGGGGAGACC.

With regard to this clone: Read sequence stops 3 residues before the CDR3 end, and the germline J gene provides the missing end. V usage is TRBV11-3 and J usage is TRBJ1-2, with D perhaps matching TRBD1 (6 bases). Trimming cost V 8 bases and J 2 bases, with 12 bases left between them. Per germline, CDR1 SGHNT and CDR2 YENEEA. This CDR3 has 13 residues. The CDR3 DNA, read in part, is TGTGCCAGCCGGGCAGGGGACAACTATGGC. Translation gives CASRAGDNYG. The complete CDR3 protein is CASRAGDNYGYTF.

Points on this clone: The read stops 3 residues short of the end of the CDR3; the missing end is completed from the germline J gene. The sample has other DNA sequences that encode this CDR3 too. The V call is TRBV5-1, the J call TRBJ1-3; D perhaps matches TRBD1 (6 bases). CDR1 is SGHRS, CDR2 YFSETQ, per germline. V dropped 1 base and J dropped 0 bases, with 11 bases sitting between them. CDR3 length: 16 amino acids. Partial CDR3 DNA: TGCGCCAGCAGCTTGACAGGGTCAACCTCTGGAAACACC. It codes for CASSLTGSTSGNT. The whole CDR3 region reads CASSLTGSTSGNTIYF.